This T cell receptor (beta chain) appears in the sequencing data of a study of T cells in Graves' hyperthyroidism and ophthalmopathy. The CDR3 regions of TCR beta were amplified from RNA transcripts. During a first-round RT-PCR of the TCR CDR3, the HTBI primer set was used. MiXCR, applied by TCRdb to the multiplex PCR reads, yields one record per CDR3 protein. The profile shows fewer than 600,000 distinct CDR3 sequences, 14% of them singletons. Germline values: CDR1 SNHLY, CDR2 FYNNEI. This CDR3 has 15 residues. This clonotype showed up many times. Sequence at one end of the junction differs from germline and may be a read error. Hyperthyroidism in the patients, aged 18 to 65, was newly diagnosed and under 2 months in duration.

Material for sequencing was blood. The clonotype comes from a woman aged 40 to 49 with Graves' hyperthyroidism. V is TRBV2 and J is TRBJ2-5; 7 positions agree with TRBD1. The CDR3: CASREVPGQQETQYF. The CDR3 nucleotides read TGTGCCAGCAGGGAAGTTCCGGGACAGCAAGAGACCCAGTACTTC.